This T cell receptor beta chain appears in the sequencing data of a study of T cell responses to AZD1222 COVID-19 vaccine. The study, taken as a whole, reports: White British donors predominated, females outnumbered males, and clonal diversity was possibly underestimated. Unmutated variant regions are reportedly targeted by nearly half of spike-specific TCRs. Vaccination with two AZD1222 doses was followed by a rise in Spike-specific TCR breadth and depth.

The CDR3 contains 17 residues. The germline V gene has CDR1 MDHEN and CDR2 SYDVKM. V was pared by 6 bases and J by 6 bases, with 24 bases between. Concerning this clone: Antigen: not known.

Using immunoSEQ multiplex PCR, the repertoire was profiled, and TCRdb retains in-frame clones only, with some absent. The table has about 150,000 clones, about 90% seen once; the top ten hold about 6%. The sequences come from peripheral blood, collected 28 days after the second AZD1222 dose. The rearrangement joins TRBV28 to TRBJ1-5; maybe TRBD1 (5 bases). The source of this sequence is an adult who received the AZD1222 COVID-19 vaccine. The CDR3 loop reads CASSSSRDSYSTQPQHF. The CDR3 nucleotides are TGTGCCAGCAGCTCAAGCCGGGACTCCTACTCCACTCAGCCCCAGCATTTT. Based on the CDR3 plus reference TRBV28 and TRBJ1-5, the full variable domain is DVKVTQSSRYLVKRTGEKVFLECVQDMDHENMFWYRQDPGLGLRLIYFSYDVKMKEKGDIPEGYSVSREKKERFSLILESASTNQTSMYLCASSSSRDSYSTQPQHFGDGTRLSIL.